This T cell receptor (beta chain) appears in the sequencing data of a study of monozygotic twins with inflammatory bowel disease. Reprocessing the 5' RACE reads, TCRdb reports a single entry for every CDR3 protein and omits DNA. This sample's clone table lists some 200,000 distinct CDR3 sequences. The CDR3 contains 17 residues. The germline V gene has CDR1 ENHRY and CDR2 SYGVKD. V is TRBV10-3 and J is TRBJ2-1; as DNA is missing, the TRBD2 call by TCRdb cannot be tested. The origin of this receptor is a human donor with ulcerative colitis or Crohn's disease, or a healthy co-twin of an affected twin (not recorded which). The material sequenced was blood. CDR3 sequence: CAISASRLAGANDEQFF.